Below are 8 T cell receptor beta chains sequenced from a single sample in a study of control samples from healthy donors and cancer patients. Data came from immunoSEQ multiplex PCR; TCRdb stores just in-frame clones and leaves some out. The table records more than 140,000 clones, under 95% of them present only once. The sequenced material came from blood. The receptors were sampled from a young man in good health.

The CDR3 protein is CASSLAGGFPKAFF. As DNA, the CDR3 is TGTGCCAGCAGCTTGGCGGGGGGCTTCCCGAAAGCTTTCTTT. V usage is TRBV5-6 and J usage is TRBJ1-1; TRBD1 might be the D (6 bases). The V end lost 0 bases, the J end lost 9 bases, and 15 bases lay between the germline ends. The CDR3 extends over 14 amino acids. Germline CDR1 and CDR2: SGHDT and YYEEEE.

V and J are TRBV19 and TRBJ1-2; D unclear. V was pared by 4 bases and J by 5 bases, with 20 bases between. The CDR3 is 16 amino acids. Germline V CDR1 and CDR2: LNHDA, SQIVND (reference sequence). The CDR3 coding sequence is TGTGCCAGTAGTACCCACCCGACCGCAAGTAATTATGGCTACACCTTC. Translated: CASSTHPTASNYGYTF.

This clone has a handful of counts. The chain combines TRBV14 with TRBJ2-5; 8 bases are a match to TRBD2. The V gene's germline CDR1 is SGHDN and CDR2 FVKESK. The CDR3 loop spans 16 amino acids. With V trimmed by 3 bases and J by 0 bases, 6 bases remained unmatched. Written as DNA, the CDR3 is TGTGCCAGCAGCCAGGAGCGGGGGTCGTACCAAGAGACCCAGTACTTC. Translating gives CASSQERGSYQETQYF. The entire variable domain, with the rest obtained from reference TRBV14 and TRBJ2-5, is as follows: EAGVTQFPSHSVIEKGQTVTLRCDPISGHDNLYWYRRVMGKEIKFLLHFVKESKQDESGMPNNRFLAERTGGTYSTLKVQPAELEDSGVYFCASSQERGSYQETQYFGPGTRLLVL.

The chain has TRBV5-1 and TRBJ2-2; D call uncertain. V was cut by 0 bases and J by 9 bases, with 9 bases left in between. There are 13 residues in the CDR3. Per germline, CDR1 SGHRS and CDR2 YFSETQ. The CDR3 loop reads CASSLDRARELFF. As DNA, the CDR3 is TGCGCCAGCAGCTTGGATAGGGCCAGGGAGCTGTTTTTT.

The V and J genes are TRBV29-1 and TRBJ2-1, with a possible D match to TRBD1 (6 bases). This CDR3 is 15 amino acids long. The germline CDR1 and CDR2 sequences are SQVTM and ANQGSEA. Between the trimmed V and J ends, which lost 3 bases and 1 base, there was a span of 13 bases. The CDR3 nucleotides are TGCAGCGTTGATAGGGACACCGATTCCTACAATGAGCAGTTCTTC. Encoded protein: CSVDRDTDSYNEQFF.

The chain carries TRBV6-5 and TRBJ1-4, with D maybe TRBD1 (6 bases). The CDR3 contains 15 residues. Germline V gene sequence: CDR1 MNHEY, CDR2 SVGAGI. V was shortened by 0 bases and J by 4 bases, with 9 bases between the two germline ends. In nucleotides, the CDR3 is TGTGCCAGCAGTTACTCGAGGGGGGGTAATGAAAAACTGTTTTTT. This translates into CASSYSRGGNEKLFF.

The chain is built from TRBV7-2 and TRBJ1-6, with D uncertain. The V end was cut by 2 bases, the J end by 6 bases, with 8 bases between. Germline lookup yields CDR1 SGHTA and CDR2 FQGNSA. There are 14 residues in the CDR3. In nucleotides, the CDR3 is TGTGCCAGCAGCTTATTACGGCCTAATTCACCCCTCCACTTT. Encoded protein: CASSLLRPNSPLHF.

The chain has TRBV19 and TRBJ1-1; tentatively, D is TRBD1 (6 bases). Trimming stripped 5 bases from V and 0 bases from J, with 16 bases between. The length of the CDR3 is 16 residues. Germline CDR1 is LNHDA and CDR2 is SQIVND (reference sequence). The CDR3, as DNA: TGTGCCAGTAGTTACAGGGACCTGGGAATGAACACTGAAGCTTTCTTT. It is translated as CASSYRDLGMNTEAFF.